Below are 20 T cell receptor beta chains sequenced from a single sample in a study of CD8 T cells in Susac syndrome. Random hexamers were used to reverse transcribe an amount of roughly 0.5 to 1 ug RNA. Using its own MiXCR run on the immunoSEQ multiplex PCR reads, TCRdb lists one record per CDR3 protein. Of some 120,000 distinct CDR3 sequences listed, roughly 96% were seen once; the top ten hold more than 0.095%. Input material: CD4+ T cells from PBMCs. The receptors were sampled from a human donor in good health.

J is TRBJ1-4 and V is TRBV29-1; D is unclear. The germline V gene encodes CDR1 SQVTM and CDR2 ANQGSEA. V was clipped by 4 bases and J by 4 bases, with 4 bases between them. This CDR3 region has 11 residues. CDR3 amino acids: CSVGGNEKLFF. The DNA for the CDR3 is TGCAGCGTTGGGGGTAATGAAAAACTGTTTTTT.

CDR3 sequence reads: CSVIPAGIETQYF. CDR3 nucleotide sequence: TGCAGCGTAATTCCGGCAGGGATAGAGACCCAGTACTTC. V usage is TRBV29-1 and J usage is TRBJ2-5, with a possible D match to TRBD1 (5 bases). Trimming stripped 6 bases from V and 4 bases from J, with 15 bases between. The CDR3 is made up of 13 amino acids. Germline lookup yields CDR1 SQVTM and CDR2 ANQGSEA.

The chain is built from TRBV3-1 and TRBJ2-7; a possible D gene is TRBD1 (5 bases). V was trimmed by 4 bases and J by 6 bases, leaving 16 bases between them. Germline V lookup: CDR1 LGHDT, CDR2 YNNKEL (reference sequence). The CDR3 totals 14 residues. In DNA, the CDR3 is TGTGCCAGCAGCCCCCCCCAGGGTAGCCGCGAGCAGTACTTC. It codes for CASSPPQGSREQYF.

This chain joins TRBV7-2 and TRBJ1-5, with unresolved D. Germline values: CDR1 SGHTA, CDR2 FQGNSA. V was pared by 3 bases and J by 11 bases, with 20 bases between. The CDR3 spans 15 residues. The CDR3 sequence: CASSFVQDGTQAQHF. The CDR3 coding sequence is TGTGCCAGCAGCTTTGTGCAGGACGGCACCCAGGCCCAGCATTTT.

The CDR3 bases are TGTGCCAGCAGTTTAGTCCCGGGACCACGAGGACAGCCCCAGCATTTT. Its protein product is CASSLVPGPRGQPQHF. J is TRBJ1-5 and V is TRBV28, with D possibly TRBD1 on 5 matching bases. Deletions cut 2 bases from V and 7 bases from J, with 18 bases between. The CDR3 totals 16 residues. Germline CDR1 MDHEN, CDR2 SYDVKM.

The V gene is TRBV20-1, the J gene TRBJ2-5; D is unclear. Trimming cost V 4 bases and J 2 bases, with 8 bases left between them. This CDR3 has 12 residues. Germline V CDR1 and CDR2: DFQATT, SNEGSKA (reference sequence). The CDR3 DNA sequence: TGCAGTGCTATCAAGGCGCAAGAGACCCAGTACTTC. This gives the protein CSAIKAQETQYF.

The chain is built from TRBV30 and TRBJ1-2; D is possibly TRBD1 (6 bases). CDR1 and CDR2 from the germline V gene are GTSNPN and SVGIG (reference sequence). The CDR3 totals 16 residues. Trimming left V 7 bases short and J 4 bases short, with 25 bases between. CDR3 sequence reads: CASLTGTTIGSYGYTF. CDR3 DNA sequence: TGTGCCTCCCTTACCGGGACAACGATTGGTAGCTATGGCTACACCTTC.

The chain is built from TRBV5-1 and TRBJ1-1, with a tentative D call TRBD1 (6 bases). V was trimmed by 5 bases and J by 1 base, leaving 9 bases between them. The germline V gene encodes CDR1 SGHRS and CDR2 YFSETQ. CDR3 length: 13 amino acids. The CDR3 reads CASSRDKNTEAFF. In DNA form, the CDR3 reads TGCGCCAGCAGTAGGGACAAGAACACTGAAGCTTTCTTT.

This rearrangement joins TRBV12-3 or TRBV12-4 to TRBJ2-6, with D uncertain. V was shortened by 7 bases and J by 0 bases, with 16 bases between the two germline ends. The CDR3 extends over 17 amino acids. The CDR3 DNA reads TGTGCCAGCATCTTGACGGCCCTCCTCTCTGGGGCCAACGTCCTGACTTTC. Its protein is CASILTALLSGANVLTF.

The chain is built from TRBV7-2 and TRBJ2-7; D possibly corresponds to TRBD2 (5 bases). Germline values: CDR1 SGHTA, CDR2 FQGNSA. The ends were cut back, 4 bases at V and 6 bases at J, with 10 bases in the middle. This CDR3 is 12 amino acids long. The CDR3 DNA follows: TGTGCCAGCAGCTACGAGGGAACCGAGCAGTACTTC. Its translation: CASSYEGTEQYF.

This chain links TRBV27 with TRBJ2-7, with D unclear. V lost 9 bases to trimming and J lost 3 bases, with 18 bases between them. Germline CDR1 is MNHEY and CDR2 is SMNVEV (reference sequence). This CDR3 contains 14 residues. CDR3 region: CASSSTPVIYEQYF. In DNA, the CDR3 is TGTGCCAGTTCTTCAACCCCAGTAATCTACGAGCAGTACTTC.

CDR3 sequence reads: CSVGLGGQPNEKLFF. The CDR3 region has the DNA TGCAGCGTTGGCCTCGGTGGACAACCTAATGAAAAACTGTTTTTT. The chain recombines TRBV29-1 with TRBJ1-4, with D tentatively TRBD1 (5 bases). Germline V gene lookup returns CDR1 SQVTM and CDR2 ANQGSEA. The V gene lost 4 bases and the J gene lost 3 bases, with 15 bases spanning the gap. The CDR3 has 15 amino acids.

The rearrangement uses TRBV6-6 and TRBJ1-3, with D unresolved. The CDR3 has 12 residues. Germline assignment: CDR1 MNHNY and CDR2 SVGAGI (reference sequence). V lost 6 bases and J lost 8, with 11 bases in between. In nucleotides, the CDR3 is TGTGCCAGCAGGGACCTTGGGGACACCATATATTTT. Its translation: CASRDLGDTIYF.

This CDR3 is CASSTWGGEQFF. Written as DNA, the CDR3 is TGTGCCAGCAGTACTTGGGGGGGTGAGCAGTTCTTC. The V and J genes are TRBV28 and TRBJ2-1, with TRBD2 matching 7 bases. With 5 bases clipped from V and 9 bases from J, the junction kept 4 bases outside the gene matches. The CDR3 has 12 residues. Germline loops: CDR1 MDHEN, CDR2 SYDVKM.

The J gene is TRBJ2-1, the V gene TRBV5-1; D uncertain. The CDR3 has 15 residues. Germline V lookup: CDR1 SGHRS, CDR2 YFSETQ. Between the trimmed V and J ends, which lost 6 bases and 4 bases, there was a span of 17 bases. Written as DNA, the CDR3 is TGCGCCAGCAAGCTTGCCTACCCCTATTACAATGAGCAGTTCTTC. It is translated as CASKLAYPYYNEQFF. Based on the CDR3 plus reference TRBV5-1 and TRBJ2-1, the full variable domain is KAGVTQTPRYLIKTRGQQVTLSCSPISGHRSVSWYQQTPGQGLQFLFEYFSETQRNKGNFPGRFSGRQFSNSRSEMNVSTLELGDSALYLCASKLAYPYYNEQFFGPGTRLTVL.

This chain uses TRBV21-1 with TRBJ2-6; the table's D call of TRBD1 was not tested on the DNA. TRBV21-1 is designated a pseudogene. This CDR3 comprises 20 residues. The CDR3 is CASSKGVTGVSASGANVLTF. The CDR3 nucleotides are TGTGCCAGCAGCAAAGGGGTAACAGGGGTTTCAGCCTCTGGGGCCAACGTCCTGACTTTC.

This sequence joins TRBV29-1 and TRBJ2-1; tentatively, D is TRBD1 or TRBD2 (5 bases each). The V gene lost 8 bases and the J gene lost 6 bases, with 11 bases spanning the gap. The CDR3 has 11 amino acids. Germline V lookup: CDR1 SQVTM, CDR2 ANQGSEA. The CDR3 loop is CSSGASNEQFF. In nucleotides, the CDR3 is TGCAGCTCCGGGGCTAGCAATGAGCAGTTCTTC.

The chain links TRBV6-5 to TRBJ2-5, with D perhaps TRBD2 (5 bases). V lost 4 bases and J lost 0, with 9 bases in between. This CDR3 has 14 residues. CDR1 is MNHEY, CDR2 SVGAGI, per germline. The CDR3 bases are TGTGCCAGCAGTTCCCCGGGGAACCAAGAGACCCAGTACTTC. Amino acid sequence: CASSSPGNQETQYF.

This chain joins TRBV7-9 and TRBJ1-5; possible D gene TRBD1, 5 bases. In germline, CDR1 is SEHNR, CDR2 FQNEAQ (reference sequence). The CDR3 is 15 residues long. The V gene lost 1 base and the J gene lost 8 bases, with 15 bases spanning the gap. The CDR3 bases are TGTGCCAGCAGCTTAGGAACAGGCGGGGAGGAGCCCCAGCATTTT. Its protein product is CASSLGTGGEEPQHF.

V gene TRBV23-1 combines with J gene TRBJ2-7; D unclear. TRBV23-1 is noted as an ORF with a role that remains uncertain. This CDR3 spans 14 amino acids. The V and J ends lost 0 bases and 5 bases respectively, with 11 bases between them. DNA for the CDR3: TGCGCCAGCAGTCAATCAATGGGTTTACACGAGCAGTACTTC. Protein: CASSQSMGLHEQYF.